One sample yielded the 31 T cell receptor beta chains listed below, sequenced in a study of CD8 T cells in Susac syndrome. Reverse transcription used about 0.45 to 1 ug RNA and random hexamers. TCRdb re-called the immunoSEQ multiplex PCR reads through MiXCR, storing one row per CDR3 protein. The table lists approximately 150,000 distinct CDR3 sequences, about 95% of them singletons, with over 0.1% in the top ten. Input material: CD4+ T cells from PBMCs. All receptors come from a human donor with multiple sclerosis.

J is TRBJ1-1 and V is TRBV7-9, with D hard to call. The CDR3 covers 11 residues. V gave up 1 base and J gave up 10 bases, with 7 bases separating them. In germline, CDR1 is SEHNR, CDR2 FQNEAQ (reference sequence). The CDR3 spells CASSLETRAFF. DNA of the CDR3: TGTGCCAGCAGCTTAGAAACGCGAGCTTTCTTT.

The chain has TRBV30 and TRBJ1-2; no reliable D call. This CDR3 comprises 11 residues. V lost 4 bases and J lost 8, with 11 bases in between. Per the germline V gene, CDR1 is GTSNPN and CDR2 is SVGIG (reference sequence). The CDR3 here is CAWTKELGYTF. CDR3 DNA sequence: TGTGCCTGGACAAAGGAGTTGGGCTACACCTTC.

This chain uses TRBV29-1 with TRBJ1-1; maybe TRBD1 (6 bases). This CDR3 contains 12 residues. V was trimmed by 4 bases and J by 7 bases, leaving 13 bases between them. The V gene's germline CDR1 is SQVTM and CDR2 ANQGSEA. In DNA, the CDR3 is TGCAGCGTTGCAGGGGTCCAGATTGAAGCTTTCTTT. Amino acids: CSVAGVQIEAFF. Full variable domain (rest looked up from reference TRBV29-1 and TRBJ1-1): SAVISQKPSRDICQRGTSLTIQCQVDSQVTMMFWYRQQPGQSLTLIATANQGSEATYESGFVIDKFPISRPNLTFSTLTVSNMSPEDSSIYLCSVAGVQIEAFFGQGTRLTVV.

The rearrangement links TRBV27 to TRBJ2-5; a possible D gene is TRBD1 (7 bases). Trimming removed 3 bases from V and 4 bases from J, with 15 bases in between. Germline V gives CDR1 MNHEY, CDR2 SMNVEV (reference sequence). CDR3 length: 15 residues. The CDR3: CASSFRQGGSETQYF. As DNA, the CDR3 is TGTGCCAGCAGTTTTCGACAGGGAGGATCAGAGACCCAGTACTTC.

The J gene is TRBJ2-6, the V gene TRBV12-3 or TRBV12-4; D is unresolved. The V gene lost 1 base and the J gene lost 2 bases, with 9 bases spanning the gap. CDR3 length equals 16 residues. CDR3: CASSLGPRTGANVLTF. In DNA, the CDR3 is TGTGCCAGCAGTTTAGGCCCTCGGACTGGGGCCAACGTCCTGACTTTC.

The rearrangement uses TRBV6-5 and TRBJ2-3; D is ambiguous. V lost 6 bases and J lost 2, with 12 bases in between. This CDR3 contains 14 residues. CDR1 is MNHEY and CDR2 is SVGAGI in the germline V gene. Written as DNA, the CDR3 is TGTGCCAGCAGCATTAGACCGATCACAGATACGCAGTATTTT. Translated: CASSIRPITDTQYF.

This clonotype was counted a single time. The chain combines TRBV20-1 with TRBJ1-1; D perhaps matches TRBD1 (5 bases). The CDR3 extends over 15 amino acids. V lost 0 bases and J lost 1, with 12 bases in between. Germline lookup yields CDR1 DFQATT and CDR2 SNEGSKA (reference sequence). The CDR3 DNA follows: TGCAGTGCTAGAGACCGACTCGACAGGAACACTGAAGCTTTCTTT. Residues: CSARDRLDRNTEAFF.

This chain links TRBV4-1 with TRBJ2-7; D gene ambiguous. Germline V CDR1 and CDR2: MGHRA, YSYEKL. The CDR3 totals 18 residues. Trimming cost V 2 bases and J 0 bases, with 20 bases left between them. CDR3 DNA sequence: TGCGCCAGCAGCCAATTGCTCGGGTTCGATCCCCGCTCCTACGAGCAGTACTTC. This codes for CASSQLLGFDPRSYEQYF.

The J gene is TRBJ2-7, the V gene TRBV7-2; a weak D match, TRBD1 (6 bases). Germline V gives CDR1 SGHTA, CDR2 FQGNSA. The CDR3 runs 13 residues. The V and J ends lost 2 bases and 6 bases respectively, with 11 bases between them. CDR3 protein: CASSLRGRGEQYF. CDR3 nucleotide sequence: TGTGCCAGCAGCTTACGCGGCAGGGGCGAGCAGTACTTC.

The chain combines TRBV12-3 or TRBV12-4 with TRBJ1-1; D may be TRBD1 (5 bases). V was shortened by 5 bases and J by 1 base, with 14 bases between the two germline ends. This CDR3 region has 15 residues. CDR3 loop: CASSNNRKPNTEAFF. The CDR3, as DNA: TGTGCCAGCAGTAATAACAGGAAACCGAACACTGAAGCTTTCTTT.

As DNA, the CDR3 is TGTGCCAGCAGCCCTAGCCCGATAACAGGAATAGTCTACGAGCAGTACTTC. Amino acid sequence: CASSPSPITGIVYEQYF. The chain employs TRBV7-2 and TRBJ2-7; TRBD1 or TRBD2 may be the D gene (5 bases each). The length of the CDR3 is 17 residues. CDR1 SGHTA and CDR2 FQGNSA come from the germline V gene. V lost 5 bases, J lost 3 bases, and 23 bases lay in between.

The rearrangement uses TRBV12-3 or TRBV12-4 and TRBJ1-1; D uncertain. Trimming took 2 bases from V and 4 from J, leaving 11 bases between them. This CDR3 region has 14 residues. CDR3 protein: CASSLRSGSTEAFF. CDR3 nucleotides: TGTGCCAGCAGTTTAAGGTCGGGCAGCACTGAAGCTTTCTTT.

This clonotype was seen a single time. The rearrangement joins TRBV12-3 or TRBV12-4 to TRBJ1-5, with D tentatively TRBD1 (5 bases). The V end lost 3 bases, the J end lost 5 bases, and 14 bases lay between the germline ends. This CDR3 has 15 amino acids. The CDR3 DNA follows: TGTGCCAGCAGTTTGAGTTACGGGGGGTATCAGCCCCAGCATTTT. Amino acid sequence: CASSLSYGGYQPQHF.

The chain employs TRBV2 and TRBJ2-1; 13 bases map to TRBD2. The germline CDR1 and CDR2 sequences are SNHLY and FYNNEI. The CDR3 totals 15 residues. Losses at the gene ends were 6 bases for V and 9 bases for J; bases not matched to a gene: 8. CDR3 sequence: CASSLRTSGGGEQFF. CDR3 bases: TGTGCCAGCAGCCTTAGGACTAGCGGGGGAGGTGAGCAGTTCTTC.

This clonotype has just one count. The CDR3 DNA is TGTGCCAGCAGTGAATATGGGGGTTTAGGTACGGATGAGCAGTTCTTC. Protein: CASSEYGGLGTDEQFF. This chain links TRBV25-1 with TRBJ2-1; D might be TRBD1 or TRBD2, each matching 5 bases. CDR1 is MGHDK and CDR2 is SYGVNS in the germline V gene. The V gene lost 0 bases and the J gene lost 8 bases, with 17 bases spanning the gap. The CDR3 loop spans 16 amino acids.

This chain uses TRBV29-1 with TRBJ2-1; 10 nucleotides align to TRBD2. From germline, CDR1 is SQVTM and CDR2 ANQGSEA. This CDR3 comprises 14 residues. With 7 bases clipped from V and 7 bases from J, the junction kept 10 bases outside the gene matches. CDR3 in amino acids: CSADAGTSVNEQFF. For the CDR3, the DNA is TGCAGCGCCGACGCCGGGACTAGCGTAAATGAGCAGTTCTTC.

V usage is TRBV7-2 and J usage is TRBJ2-1; 7 bases align to TRBD2. The CDR3 has 16 amino acids. Trimming at V came to 2 bases and at J to 5 bases, leaving 9 bases not matched to a gene. The germline V gene encodes CDR1 SGHTA and CDR2 FQGNSA. The CDR3 nucleotides read TGTGCCAGCAGCTTATTTGGGGGACTACTAAACAATGAGCAGTTCTTC. It encodes CASSLFGGLLNNEQFF.

This clonotype was counted once. The CDR3 DNA reads as TGTGCCACCAGTGACGCCCGGGGAAGCACAGATACGCAGTATTTT. Translating it yields CATSDARGSTDTQYF. V and J are TRBV24-1 and TRBJ2-3; D possibly corresponds to TRBD2 (5 bases). CDR3 length equals 15 residues. The V end was cut by 4 bases, the J end by 0 bases, with 10 bases between. Germline-derived CDR1 and CDR2 are KGHDR and SFDVKD.

The genes are TRBV3-1 and TRBJ2-3; 11 bases align to TRBD2. CDR1 LGHDT and CDR2 YNNKEL come from the germline V gene (reference sequence). The trim removed 0 bases at V and 4 bases at J, leaving 9 bases unmatched. This CDR3 comprises 18 residues. CDR3 sequence: CASSQENSGGAWADTQYF. The CDR3 DNA is TGTGCCAGCAGCCAAGAAAATAGCGGGGGGGCATGGGCAGATACGCAGTATTTT.

This clonotype has a single count. The chain is built from TRBV2 and TRBJ2-7; 7 positions agree with TRBD1. Germline V lookup: CDR1 SNHLY, CDR2 FYNNEI. CDR3 size: 14 residues. V gave up 2 bases and J gave up 5 bases; unmatched junction bases: 6. In nucleotides, the CDR3 is TGTGCCAGCAGTGAATTGGGACAGAGGGACGAGCAGTACTTC. Protein sequence: CASSELGQRDEQYF.

The CDR3 spells CASSLELAGGRREQFF. The CDR3 DNA sequence: TGTGCCAGCAGCTTAGAACTAGCGGGAGGGCGTCGAGAGCAGTTCTTC. This sequence joins TRBV7-2 and TRBJ2-1, with TRBD2 matching over 13 bases. CDR3 length: 16 residues. CDR1 and CDR2 (germline): SGHTA, FQGNSA. V lost 1 base and J lost 10; bases outside the gene matches: 7.

This chain uses TRBV13 with TRBJ2-5, with 7 bases fitting TRBD2. The junction had 5 bases not matched to a gene; V was cut back by 2 bases and J by 5 bases. CDR1 is PRHDT, CDR2 FYEKMQ, per germline (reference sequence). The CDR3 runs to 14 residues. The CDR3 sequence: CASSLLREWETQYF. The CDR3 DNA reads TGTGCCAGCAGCTTATTGCGGGAGTGGGAGACCCAGTACTTC.

The chain uses TRBV2 and TRBJ1-3; D might be TRBD1 (5 bases). The CDR3 is 14 amino acids. CDR1 and CDR2 from the germline V gene are SNHLY and FYNNEI. Trimming removed 3 bases from V and 2 bases from J, with 8 bases in between. CDR3: CASSESRAGNTIYF. CDR3 DNA sequence: TGTGCCAGCAGTGAGAGCAGGGCTGGAAACACCATATATTTT.

The rearrangement links TRBV18 to TRBJ2-1; 8 bases agree with TRBD2. The trim removed 6 bases at V and 4 bases at J, leaving 8 bases unmatched. CDR1 and CDR2 (germline): KGHSH, LQKENI. The CDR3 is 15 residues long. In DNA, the CDR3 is TGTGCCAGCTCCCACACTAGCGGAAAATACAATGAGCAGTTCTTC. This codes for CASSHTSGKYNEQFF.

The genes are TRBV14 and TRBJ1-1; D is undetermined. Trimming removed 1 base from V and 5 bases from J, with 14 bases in between. Germline loops: CDR1 SGHDN, CDR2 FVKESK. The CDR3 sequence is 15 residues long. The DNA for the CDR3 is TGTGCCAGCAGCCAAGTGTGGTCGATAAAGACTGAAGCTTTCTTT. Amino acids: CASSQVWSIKTEAFF.

The rearrangement links TRBV20-1 to TRBJ2-7; TRBD2 might be the D (6 bases). The germline CDR1 and CDR2 sequences are DFQATT and SNEGSKA (reference sequence). Trimming removed 3 bases from V and 3 bases from J, with 9 bases in between. The CDR3 extends over 12 amino acids. The CDR3 loop is CSASGGRYEQYF. The CDR3 bases are TGCAGTGCTAGCGGGGGACGCTACGAGCAGTACTTC.

The chain joins TRBV3-1 to TRBJ1-1; no clear D gene. CDR1 and CDR2 (germline): LGHDT, YNNKEL (reference sequence). V was shortened by 5 bases and J by 2 bases, with 9 bases between the two germline ends. The CDR3 contains 13 residues. CDR3 residues: CASSNRHNTEAFF. The CDR3 DNA follows: TGTGCCAGCAGCAACAGACATAACACTGAAGCTTTCTTT.

The chain joins TRBV5-1 to TRBJ2-7; perhaps TRBD1 as D (7 bases). Germline V gives CDR1 SGHRS, CDR2 YFSETQ. V lost 0 bases to trimming and J lost 0 bases, with 13 bases between them. The length of the CDR3 is 16 residues. CDR3 region: CASSLGAGQSSYEQYF. In DNA, the CDR3 is TGCGCCAGCAGCTTGGGGGCGGGACAGAGCTCCTACGAGCAGTACTTC. Variable domain in full (rest from reference TRBV5-1 and TRBJ2-7): KAGVTQTPRYLIKTRGQQVTLSCSPISGHRSVSWYQQTPGQGLQFLFEYFSETQRNKGNFPGRFSGRQFSNSRSEMNVSTLELGDSALYLCASSLGAGQSSYEQYFGPGTRLTVT.

This chain uses TRBV18 with TRBJ2-5; no clear D. Trimming removed 3 bases from V and 2 bases from J, with 10 bases in between. The germline V gene encodes CDR1 KGHSH and CDR2 LQKENI. CDR3 length: 14 residues. CDR3 coding DNA: TGTGCCAGCTCACCTCTAGGAAGACAAGAGACCCAGTACTTC. Its protein is CASSPLGRQETQYF.

This chain joins TRBV20-1 and TRBJ1-5; the match to TRBD1 covers 8 bases. CDR1 DFQATT and CDR2 SNEGSKA come from the germline V gene (reference sequence). The CDR3 extends over 15 amino acids. V shed 0 bases, J shed 4 bases, and the junction held 5 bases outside the gene matches. CDR3: CSARDPRQGNQPQHF. The CDR3 bases are TGCAGTGCTAGAGACCCCCGACAGGGGAATCAGCCCCAGCATTTT.

The chain carries TRBV29-1 and TRBJ2-2; D remains unclear. Germline assignment: CDR1 SQVTM and CDR2 ANQGSEA. Trimming removed 4 bases at V and 2 bases at J, with 5 bases between. The CDR3 length is 12 residues. CDR3 region: CSVGPNTGELFF. The CDR3 DNA reads as TGCAGCGTTGGCCCAAACACCGGGGAGCTGTTTTTT.